These 26 T cell receptor beta chains were all obtained from the same sample, sequenced in a study of cytomegalovirus exposure and HLA in healthy donors. Profiled with immunoSEQ multiplex PCR; TCRdb holds only in-frame clones, not every one. Of roughly 230,000 clones listed, 80% to 95% are singletons. The sequenced sample was PBMCs. These receptors all stem from a woman aged 30 to 39 in good health and CMV-seronegative.

The rearrangement joins TRBV28 to TRBJ2-2, with a possible D match to TRBD1 (6 bases). Trimming shortened V by 2 bases and J by 5 bases, and 21 bases separated the two germline ends. This CDR3 contains 18 residues. CDR1 is MDHEN, CDR2 SYDVKM, per germline. This CDR3 is CASSLALTGTRGTGELFF. The CDR3 DNA reads TGTGCCAGCAGTTTAGCACTTACCGGGACGAGGGGGACCGGGGAGCTGTTTTTT.

The chain employs TRBV19 and TRBJ2-2; 11 bases agree with TRBD2. CDR3 size: 16 residues. The V and J ends lost 4 bases and 2 bases, in that order; junction bases with no gene match: 3. Germline V gene data show CDR1 as LNHDA and CDR2 as SQIVND (reference sequence). The CDR3 sequence is CASSTRLAGNTGELFF. The CDR3 DNA follows: TGTGCCAGTAGTACCCGACTAGCGGGAAACACCGGGGAGCTGTTTTTT.

The rearrangement joins TRBV9 to TRBJ2-7; no firm D call. Trimming removed 0 bases at V and 2 bases at J, with 6 bases between. Germline V CDR1 and CDR2: SGDLS, YYNGEE. The CDR3 contains 13 residues. The CDR3 protein is CASSVAEAYEQYF. The CDR3 nucleotides read TGTGCCAGCAGCGTAGCTGAGGCCTACGAGCAGTACTTC.

V gene TRBV29-1 combines with J gene TRBJ1-3; no definite D call. CDR1 is SQVTM and CDR2 is ANQGSEA in the germline V gene. The CDR3 loop spans 11 amino acids. V was trimmed by 4 bases and J by 4 bases, leaving 5 bases between them. The CDR3 DNA is TGCAGCGTTGTTAACGGAAACACCATATATTTT. This translates into CSVVNGNTIYF.

This clone came up once. This chain connects TRBV15 to TRBJ2-5, with D perhaps assigned TRBD1 or TRBD2 (5 bases each). Trimming took off 0 bases at V and 5 bases at J, with 19 bases between the two ends. This CDR3 region has 17 residues. CDR1 LNHNV and CDR2 YYDKDF come from the germline V gene (reference sequence). The CDR3 DNA sequence: TGTGCCACCAGCAGAGAATCCCCCGGGGACCCGACGGAGACCCAGTACTTC. Translation: CATSRESPGDPTETQYF.

The chain is built from TRBV5-4 and TRBJ2-5, with a tentative D call TRBD2 (5 bases). CDR1 and CDR2 from the germline V gene are SGHNT and YYREEE (reference sequence). Trimming cost V 0 bases and J 2 bases, with 8 bases left between them. CDR3 length: 14 amino acids. The CDR3: CASSLDRGQETQYF. CDR3 in DNA: TGTGCCAGCAGCTTGGACCGGGGTCAAGAGACCCAGTACTTC.

This sequence joins TRBV7-3 and TRBJ2-2; no clear D gene. Germline lookup yields CDR1 SGHTA and CDR2 FQGTGA. V lost 4 bases and J lost 0, with 3 bases in between. The CDR3 loop spans 13 amino acids. CDR3 loop: CASSSTNTGELFF. The CDR3 DNA sequence: TGTGCCAGCAGCTCCACGAACACCGGGGAGCTGTTTTTT.

The chain is built from TRBV2 and TRBJ2-7; 12 nucleotides match TRBD2. Germline lookup yields CDR1 SNHLY and CDR2 FYNNEI. The length of the CDR3 is 13 residues. Germline trimming cut 1 base from V and 11 bases from J; bases unmatched to any gene: 3. This CDR3 reads CASSEGLAGGEYF. CDR3 bases: TGTGCCAGCAGTGAAGGCCTAGCGGGAGGGGAGTACTTC.

The chain employs TRBV7-9 and TRBJ2-1; no clear D gene. Germline V gene sequence: CDR1 SEHNR, CDR2 FQNEAQ (reference sequence). V lost 5 bases, J lost 7 bases, and 6 bases lay in between. This CDR3 comprises 11 residues. The CDR3 protein is CASSRWNEQFF. CDR3 DNA: TGTGCCAGCAGCCGGTGGAATGAGCAGTTCTTC.

This rearrangement joins TRBV15 to TRBJ2-2, with D maybe TRBD2 (6 bases). This CDR3 contains 15 residues. Germline assignment: CDR1 LNHNV and CDR2 YYDKDF (reference sequence). V lost 8 bases to trimming and J lost 2 bases, with 15 bases between them. The CDR3 sequence is CATGVGTLNTGELFF. The CDR3 nucleotides are TGTGCCACCGGGGTGGGGACTCTAAACACCGGGGAGCTGTTTTTT.

The chain has TRBV29-1 and TRBJ2-1, with TRBD1 as a possible D gene (7 bases). The germline V gene has CDR1 SQVTM and CDR2 ANQGSEA. The CDR3 length is 14 residues. V lost 5 bases and J lost 1, with 12 bases in between. The CDR3 DNA sequence: TGCAGCGTTTCAGGGGGGCCGTCCTACAATGAGCAGTTCTTC. Protein product: CSVSGGPSYNEQFF.

The chain combines TRBV30 with TRBJ2-1; a possible D gene is TRBD2 (5 bases). From germline, CDR1 is GTSNPN and CDR2 SVGIG (reference sequence). The length of the CDR3 is 16 residues. Trimming took 8 bases from V and 10 from J, leaving 30 bases between them. CDR3 DNA: TGTGCCCGCGCCCGGCGGTGGCCACGGTCGAGAGGGGAGCAGTTCTTC. Translating it yields CARARRWPRSRGEQFF. Based on the CDR3 plus reference TRBV30 and TRBJ2-1, the full variable domain is SQTIHQWPATLVQPVGSPLSLECTVEGTSNPNLYWYRQAAGRGLQLLFYSVGIGQISSEVPQNLSASRPQDRQFILSSKKLLLSDSGFYLCARARRWPRSRGEQFFGPGTRLTVL.

The chain links TRBV4-3 to TRBJ2-7; no definite D call. V lost 1 base and J lost 0, with 10 bases in between. There are 15 residues in the CDR3. Germline V gene sequence: CDR1 LGHNA, CDR2 YSLEER. The CDR3 loop reads CASSQGIGHSYEQYF. The CDR3 bases are TGCGCCAGCAGCCAAGGAATTGGCCACTCCTACGAGCAGTACTTC.

The rearrangement joins TRBV9 to TRBJ2-3; TRBD2 matches 10 bases. V dropped 4 bases and J dropped 1; count of bases not matched to a gene: 18. Looked up from germline, CDR1 is SGDLS and CDR2 is YYNGEE. CDR3 length: 20 amino acids. The CDR3, as DNA: TGTGCCAGCAGCCCTAGGATAGCGGGAGGAGGCCCCGACCGCACAGATACGCAGTATTTT. This translates into CASSPRIAGGGPDRTDTQYF.

This rearrangement joins TRBV15 to TRBJ2-3, with D possibly being TRBD2 (5 bases). The germline V gene encodes CDR1 LNHNV and CDR2 YYDKDF (reference sequence). CDR3 length: 16 amino acids. Trimming shortened V by 5 bases and J by 3 bases, and 18 bases separated the two germline ends. The CDR3 region has the DNA TGTGCCACCAGCGCCCCCGATGTGGGCGGGACAGATACGCAGTATTTT. Protein product: CATSAPDVGGTDTQYF. Full variable domain (missing parts from reference TRBV15 and TRBJ2-3): DAMVIQNPRYQVTQFGKPVTLSCSQTLNHNVMYWYQQKSSQAPKLLFHYYDKDFNNEADTPDNFQSRRPNTSFCFLDIRSPGLGDTAMYLCATSAPDVGGTDTQYFGPGTRLTVL.

The V gene is TRBV5-4, the J gene TRBJ2-2; D perhaps matches TRBD1 (6 bases). Trimming took 0 bases from V and 3 from J, leaving 9 bases between them. Per the germline V gene, CDR1 is SGHNT and CDR2 is YYREEE (reference sequence). The CDR3 extends over 15 amino acids. The CDR3 nucleotides are TGTGCCAGCAGCTTGGGGTCAGGGGACACCGGGGAGCTGTTTTTT. It yields the protein CASSLGSGDTGELFF.

This clone was found once. The chain joins TRBV27 to TRBJ2-2; 7 bases are a match to TRBD1. Germline V lookup: CDR1 MNHEY, CDR2 SMNVEV (reference sequence). The trim removed 4 bases at V and 7 bases at J, leaving 3 bases unmatched. This CDR3 is built from 13 residues. This CDR3 reads CASSSQGNGELFF. The CDR3 DNA sequence: TGTGCCAGCAGTTCACAGGGGAACGGGGAGCTGTTTTTT.

The chain links TRBV5-1 to TRBJ1-1, with TRBD1 identical over 7 bases. The CDR3 extends over 14 amino acids. V was pared by 2 bases and J by 5 bases, with 6 bases of the junction left unmatched. Germline values: CDR1 SGHRS, CDR2 YFSETQ. For the CDR3, the DNA is TGCGCCAGCAGCTTAGGGGGCCTCGGGACTGAAGCTTTCTTT. Translating gives CASSLGGLGTEAFF.

V gene TRBV7-9 combines with J gene TRBJ1-2; D unresolved. This CDR3 is 12 amino acids long. The V gene lost 5 bases and the J gene lost 8 bases, with 12 bases spanning the gap. From germline, CDR1 is SEHNR and CDR2 FQNEAQ (reference sequence). CDR3 in amino acids: CASSPSLGGYTF. The CDR3 DNA sequence: TGTGCCAGCAGCCCCAGCCTGGGAGGCTACACCTTC.

The chain couples TRBV4-1 to TRBJ2-7; no definite D call. The CDR3 covers 15 residues. Trimming took off 5 bases at V and 2 bases at J, with 16 bases between the two ends. Germline V CDR1 and CDR2: MGHRA, YSYEKL. The CDR3, as DNA: TGCGCCAGCAGCGAATACATAGCCTCGGCCTACGAGCAGTACTTC. This gives the protein CASSEYIASAYEQYF.

The chain couples TRBV5-1 to TRBJ2-7, with TRBD1 matching over 8 bases. CDR1 is SGHRS and CDR2 is YFSETQ in the germline V gene. Trimming cost V 4 bases and J 4 bases; bases outside gene matches: 10. The CDR3 spans 15 residues. The CDR3 nucleotides are TGCGCCAGCAGCGCACCCGGGACAGGCGCATACGAGCAGTACTTC. Its protein product is CASSAPGTGAYEQYF.

CDR3 protein: CASVQGYEQYF. In nucleotides, the CDR3 is TGTGCCAGCGTCCAGGGGTACGAGCAGTACTTC. This chain connects TRBV7-9 to TRBJ2-7; the D gene is possibly TRBD1 (6 bases). V was clipped by 8 bases and J by 4 bases, with 9 bases between them. CDR1 SEHNR and CDR2 FQNEAQ come from the germline V gene (reference sequence). The CDR3 consists of 11 residues.

This chain links TRBV5-4 with TRBJ2-7, with 9 bases lining up with TRBD1. CDR1 and CDR2 from the germline V gene are SGHNT and YYREEE (reference sequence). This CDR3 is 13 amino acids long. The ends lost 4 bases at V and 7 bases at J; junction bases unmatched: 6. The chain's CDR3 is CASSGTGLGEQYF. The DNA for the CDR3 is TGTGCCAGCAGCGGGACAGGGTTAGGGGAGCAGTACTTC.

The gene calls are TRBV28 and TRBJ2-5; tentatively, D is TRBD2 (5 bases). The germline V and J ends were trimmed by 6 bases and 1 base, with 6 bases remaining between them. The germline V gene has CDR1 MDHEN and CDR2 SYDVKM. This CDR3 is 12 amino acids long. CDR3 bases: TGTGCCAGCAGGAGCGGCCAAGAGACCCAGTACTTC. Translated, it gives CASRSGQETQYF. Together with reference TRBV28 and TRBJ2-5, the CDR3 gives the full variable domain: DVKVTQSSRYLVKRTGEKVFLECVQDMDHENMFWYRQDPGLGLRLIYFSYDVKMKEKGDIPEGYSVSREKKERFSLILESASTNQTSMYLCASRSGQETQYFGPGTRLLVL.

The gene calls are TRBV15 and TRBJ1-1, with 7 bases lining up with TRBD1. V lost 4 bases, J lost 3 bases, and 5 bases stayed unmatched. Germline lookup yields CDR1 LNHNV and CDR2 YYDKDF (reference sequence). The length of the CDR3 is 14 residues. Here the CDR3 DNA reads TGTGCCACCAGCAACGGGGACAGATACACTGAAGCTTTCTTT. Its translation: CATSNGDRYTEAFF.

The chain couples TRBV6-1 to TRBJ2-7; TRBD1 aligns across 9 bases. The ends lost 8 bases at V and 6 bases at J; junction bases unmatched: 11. The CDR3 totals 14 residues. CDR1 and CDR2 from the germline V gene are MNHNS and SASEGT. CDR3 nucleotide sequence: TGTGCCAGCCCCCCAGGGACAGGGATCGGCGAGCAGTACTTC. Encoded protein: CASPPGTGIGEQYF.